This T cell receptor (beta chain) was captured by sequencing in a study of post-analysis software for immune sequencing data. The TCR beta cDNA libraries carried unique molecular identifiers. TCRdb re-derived calls from the PCR reads in MiXCR, one entry per CDR3 protein. The sample includes approximately 690,000 distinct CDR3 sequences, roughly three fifths seen only once; the top ten take 10% to 12%. On this clonotype itself: Antigen unknown.

Points from the study as a whole: About five TRBV segments were more frequent in patients than controls; TRBV5-6, TRBV5-1 and TRBV20-1 belonged to this group.

V shed 6 bases, J shed 3 bases, and the junction held 9 bases outside the gene matches. CDR3 length: 16 residues. The sample comprised blood. The chain joins TRBV12-3 or TRBV12-4 to TRBJ2-1; the match to TRBD1 covers 9 bases. The sequence derives from a girl between 2 and 10 years old with multiple sclerosis. In DNA form, the CDR3 reads TGTGCCAGCAGGGATACTGACAGGGGGAACTACAATGAGCAGTTCTTC. It codes for CASRDTDRGNYNEQFF.